This T cell receptor (beta chain) was profiled in a study of shared clonotypes between healthy human individuals. Original processing methods: From ImmunoSEQ came sequences covering only the junction and carrying no quality scores, so filtering differed. Clones were read by immunoSEQ multiplex PCR, and TCRdb kept only the in-frame ones, dropping some. V and J calls and clone size are copied from that table; D and trimming were computed from the DNA. The repertoire consists of a few million clones, with 80% to 95% occurring once and the leading ten covering approximately 0.41%. This clone appeared once. Its antigen is unidentified. There were only Caucasian adults among the donors, and all lived in Nashville, Tennessee. Study-wide points: Against clonotypes common to all four donors, non-shared ones had lower generation probabilities.

The sequence was collected from a man in his late teens or twenties in good health. Some clones in this sample may be carry-over from other donors' samples. The sample taken for sequencing was naive CD4+ T cells from PBMCs. Regarding subset: CD45RA+ positively selected.

The CDR3 bases are TGTGCCAGCAGCTTGGGGGGCTATGGAGCTTTCTTT. As protein: CASSLGGYGAFF. This chain joins TRBV5-4 and TRBJ1-1, with D perhaps matching TRBD1 (5 bases). Germline loops: CDR1 SGHNT, CDR2 YYREEE (reference sequence). The V end lost 0 bases, the J end lost 10 bases, and 10 bases lay between the germline ends. This CDR3 has 12 residues. Full variable domain (remainder filled in from reference TRBV5-4 and TRBJ1-1): ETGVTQSPTHLIKTRGQQVTLRCSSQSGHNTVSWYQQALGQGPQFIFQYYREEENGRGNFPPRFSGLQFPNYSSELNVNALELDDSALYLCASSLGGYGAFFGQGTRLTVV.